The present entry profiles one T cell receptor beta chain with its context. The data were taken from a study of blood T cell repertoires in COVID-19. Study in general: Samples taken during acute and convalescent COVID-19 were collected in the United States, Italy and Spain. The analysed material was cDNA or gDNA that came from T cells, B-cell-depleted T cells, or PBMCs.

The V and J ends lost 5 bases and 9 bases respectively, with 16 bases between them. CDR3 size: 13 residues. Assay used: immunoSEQ multiplex PCR; TCRdb lists only in-frame clones, some missing. The sample holds hundreds of thousands of clones, around 80% seen once. The chain has TRBV12-3 or TRBV12-4 and TRBJ2-5, with a possible D match to TRBD2 (6 bases). Sequencing was carried out using PBMCs or T cells enriched from blood (not recorded which). The origin of this receptor is a man between 40 and 49 years old who had been exposed to COVID-19. Here the CDR3 DNA reads TGTGCCAGCAGTCCGGGGGAAACGGGGGCCCAGTACTTC. Amino acids: CASSPGETGAQYF.